This TCR beta chain was captured by sequencing in a study of molecular identifiers for immune sequencing clone quantification (dated by TCRdb to the late 2010s). Regarding the research as a whole: In a replicate experiment, RNA from roughly 21,000 or 96,000 naive CD8 T cells was split into five aliquots, four of which were sequenced. This methods study used CD8 T cells to benchmark TCR RNA copy counting and molecular-identifier clustering-based TCR repertoire sequencing (MIDCIRS). General study outcomes and caveats: The naive libraries included spiked-in Jurkat TCR RNA (around 9 copies' worth), and this RNA is not part of the donor repertoire. Identical TCR molecules sharing a barcode could cause highly expanded clone sizes to be underestimated. Modeling indicated roughly 3.3 TCR RNA copies recovered per cell, compared with 7.5 to 10 by digital PCR, which implies a capture efficiency of approximately 30%. A single cell's worth of spiked-in Jurkat TCR RNA was reported detectable even among about 1.1 million naive CD8 T cells. When barcode sub-clustering was omitted, TCR diversity was inflated by chimeric consensus sequences, with chimeras reaching as high as 47%. Clones above 20 RNA copies held over 97% of molecules in CMV-specific effector cells but under 1% in naive cells.

This clonotype came up many times. Its antigen is unknown. No much larger clone exists at a distance of one base, and base qualities are not known. Preparation of the library involved PCR. The sequencer was a NextSeq 500. Bulk TCR libraries were generated as previously described, with the TCR primers listed in Table S5 used. Purification of total RNA was performed with the Qiagen AllPrep DNA/RNA kit. Before any analysis, reads coming from multiple sequencing runs of the same library were combined into one pool. In the authors' own workflow: Reads were retained only if the reads had an exact TCR constant sequence, and the retained reads were trimmed to 150 nt and grouped according to their 12-nt molecular barcodes. Reads in each barcode group were sub-clustered using a 15% Levenshtein threshold, and a quality-weighted consensus sequence was built for each RNA molecule. Non-functional sequences were discarded, and so were lower-count sequences lying one edit away from another sequence. Barcode sub-clusters with fewer than 20% of the maximum read count were removed, based on fitting two negative binomial distributions. TCRdb trimmed the raw reads at Q25, called clones with MiXCR and kept productive beta chains. Rows are combined by CDR3 protein, so each entry shows the most common genes and DNA. These V and J calls originate from TCRdb's pipeline instead of the authors' own analysis. The table for this sample lists some 580,000 distinct CDR3 sequences; around 25% of them were counted only once. The ten largest make up 0.7% to 0.95% of the sample.

Libraries of naive CD8 T cells were built from around 20,000 to 1,000,000 sorted cells, with 10%, 30% or 50% of the purified RNA used. Naive CD8 T cells were FACS-sorted as CD8+CD4-CCR7+CD45RA+ on a BD FACSAria II into RLT Plus buffer. To test detection sensitivity, Jurkat RNA equal to 10 or so TCR copies was added to samples of 20,000-1,000,000 naive CD8 T cells. CD8 T cells were enriched using RosetteSep CD8+ T Cell Enrichment Cocktail and Ficoll-Paque, and the enriched cells then underwent ACK red cell lysis. This receptor was taken from a human donor in good health. Some libraries in this study had Jurkat cell RNA spiked in. The material sequenced was naive CD8+ T cells from blood, with Jurkat cell RNA spiked in. In the paper's terms, the cell subset or site label means: FACS-sorted CD8+CD4-CCR7+CD45RA+ naive T cells.

The DNA is as follows: TGTGCCAGCAGCTTAGTGACAGGGGGCTGGAGGGAGCTGTTTTTT. It encodes CASSLVTGGWRELFF. The rearrangement joined TRBV7-6 to TRBJ2-2; a stretch of 10 junction bases matches TRBD1. V has 1 base trimmed and J has 9 bases trimmed; junction bases matching no gene number 5. As encoded in the germline V gene, CDR1 is SGHVS while CDR2 is FNYEAQ. The cysteine opens and the phenylalanine closes a CDR3 of 15 amino acids. Of the read, only the CDR3 DNA is kept; its 45 bases are in frame from base 1.